This is a list of T cell receptor beta chains from one sample in a study of healthy donors' naive CD4 and CD8 T cells. TCRdb called the reads again in MiXCR, with one record for every CDR3 protein. The repertoire holds around 180,000 distinct CDR3 sequences, with 65% to 75% as singletons. Input material: naive CD4+ and CD8+ T cells sorted from blood, pooled from several donors. These receptors were taken from a pool of human donors in good health; the sample pools cells from several healthy donors. Both conserved end residues are part of each CDR3. D genes are given only for firm matches. Clone sizes are given selectively: once, few, many, or a class where the clone is expanded.

>.|TRBV5-6|TRBJ2-1|.
TGTGCCAGCACCCAACTAGGACAAACCTACAATGAGCAGTTCTTC
CASTQLGQTYNEQFF
>.|TRBV6-5|TRBJ1-2|.
TGTGCCAGCAGTAAAGACAGGTCACGAGGCTACACCTTC
CASSKDRSRGYTF
>.|TRBV20-1|TRBJ1-1|few
TGCAGTGCTAGACCATTTGGGGAACTGAACACTGAAGCTTTCTTT
CSARPFGELNTEAFF
>.|TRBV6-5|TRBJ2-3|once
TGTGCCAGCAGTTACATTAGCACAGATACGCAGTATTTT
CASSYISTDTQYF
>.|TRBV29-1|TRBJ2-7|.
TGCAGCGTTGAGGGCAAGCCCTACGAGCAGTACTTC
CSVEGKPYEQYF
>TRBD1|TRBV29-1|TRBJ2-7|few
TGCAGCGTAGAGATTAAGGGACAGGGGGACTACGAGCAGTACTTC
CSVEIKGQGDYEQYF
>.|TRBV5-1|TRBJ2-1|.
TGCGCCAGCAGCTTGTCTAAAAATGAGCAGTTCTTC
CASSLSKNEQFF
>TRBD2|TRBV29-1|TRBJ2-1|.
TGCAGCGTTGAAGATCCAGCAAGCGGGAACGATGAGCAGTTCTTC
CSVEDPASGNDEQFF
>.|TRBV30|TRBJ2-5|.
TGTGCCTGGAGTGTTAGCGGACAAGAGACCCAGTACTTC
CAWSVSGQETQYF
>.|TRBV19|TRBJ1-5|.
TGTGCCAGTAGTGATCCGAAGGATCTTTATAGCAATCAGCCCCAGCATTTT
CASSDPKDLYSNQPQHF
>TRBD1|TRBV11-2|TRBJ1-5|few
TGTGCCAGCAGCTTACATGGACAGGTAAATCAGCCCCAGCATTTT
CASSLHGQVNQPQHF
>TRBD1|TRBV6-5|TRBJ1-2|.
TGTGCCAGCGAAGGGGGACAGACTTCTAACTATGGCTACACCTTC
CASEGGQTSNYGYTF
>.|TRBV29-1|TRBJ2-1|.
TGCAGCGTTGTCACCCTCGAATCCTACAATGAGCAGTTCTTC
CSVVTLESYNEQFF
>.|TRBV30|TRBJ2-3|.
TGTGCCTGGAGTGCCGGCACGGATACGCAGTATTTT
CAWSAGTDTQYF
>.|TRBV19|TRBJ2-7|.
TGTGCCAGTAGCCCGGTGGGACACCTATCGCGGTACGAGCAGTACTTC
CASSPVGHLSRYEQYF
>.|TRBV5-1|TRBJ2-2|.
TGCGCCAGCAGCTTTGATCCAGGCAAAGCCGGGGAGCTGTTTTTT
CASSFDPGKAGELFF
>TRBD1|TRBV5-1|TRBJ2-7|.
TGCGCCAGCAGCTGGACAGGGGACGCCTACGAGCAGTACTTC
CASSWTGDAYEQYF
>TRBD2|TRBV15|TRBJ2-1|once
TGTGCCACCAGGGTTAGCGGGGCCAGCTCCTACAATGAGCAGTTCTTC
CATRVSGASSYNEQFF
>.|TRBV6-5|TRBJ2-7|.
TGTGCCAGCAGTCTCGGGACCAGCTACGAGCAGTACTTC
CASSLGTSYEQYF
>TRBD2|TRBV20-1|TRBJ2-5|.
TGCAGTGCTAGACCGCGGCGCGGGAGGGCCATAGAGACCCAGTACTTC
CSARPRRGRAIETQYF
>TRBD2|TRBV19|TRBJ2-1|.
TGTGCCAGTGAGGGACTAGCGGGCGGAAATGAGCAGTTCTTC
CASEGLAGGNEQFF
>.|TRBV19|TRBJ2-1|.
TGTGCCAGTAGTTTTAGCGGTATCTCCTACAATGAGCAGTTCTTC
CASSFSGISYNEQFF
>.|TRBV7-9|TRBJ2-5|few
TGTGCCAGCAGCTTAGCGCAGGGTGGTTGGGAGACCCAGTACTTC
CASSLAQGGWETQYF
>.|TRBV29-1|TRBJ2-7|.
TGCAGCGTTGTACACTCCTACGAGCAGTACTTC
CSVVHSYEQYF
>TRBD1|TRBV20-1|TRBJ2-5|once
TGCAGTGCTAGAGATTCTCACGGGACAGGGGAGACCCAGTACTTC
CSARDSHGTGETQYF
>.|TRBV30|TRBJ2-1|.
TGTGCCTGGAGTTCCGTGGACCTTTACAATGAGCAGTTCTTC
CAWSSVDLYNEQFF